This T cell receptor beta chain was observed in a study of metastatic and nonmetastatic thyroid tumors. The CDR3 covers 14 residues. The V gene's germline CDR1 is DFQATT and CDR2 SNEGSKA (reference sequence). With 1 base removed from V and 0 bases from J, the gap between germline ends came to 7 bases. TCRdb re-clonotyped the PCR reads through MiXCR. Among 53,000 or so clones listed, 20% were seen once. In its sample, this clone was seen many times. Within the sample, other DNA sequences also encode this same CDR3. Each patient came to thyroid surgery without any prior treatment (of any kind). The sample was blood. The chain is built from TRBV20-1 and TRBJ2-1; a weak D match, TRBD2 (5 bases). The clonotype was recovered from a female donor with papillary thyroid cancer or a benign thyroid nodule (not recorded which). Some clones in this sample may be carry-over from other donors' samples. CDR3 sequence: CSARAGSSYNEQFF. The CDR3 DNA is TGCAGTGCTAGAGCGGGGAGCTCCTACAATGAGCAGTTCTTC.